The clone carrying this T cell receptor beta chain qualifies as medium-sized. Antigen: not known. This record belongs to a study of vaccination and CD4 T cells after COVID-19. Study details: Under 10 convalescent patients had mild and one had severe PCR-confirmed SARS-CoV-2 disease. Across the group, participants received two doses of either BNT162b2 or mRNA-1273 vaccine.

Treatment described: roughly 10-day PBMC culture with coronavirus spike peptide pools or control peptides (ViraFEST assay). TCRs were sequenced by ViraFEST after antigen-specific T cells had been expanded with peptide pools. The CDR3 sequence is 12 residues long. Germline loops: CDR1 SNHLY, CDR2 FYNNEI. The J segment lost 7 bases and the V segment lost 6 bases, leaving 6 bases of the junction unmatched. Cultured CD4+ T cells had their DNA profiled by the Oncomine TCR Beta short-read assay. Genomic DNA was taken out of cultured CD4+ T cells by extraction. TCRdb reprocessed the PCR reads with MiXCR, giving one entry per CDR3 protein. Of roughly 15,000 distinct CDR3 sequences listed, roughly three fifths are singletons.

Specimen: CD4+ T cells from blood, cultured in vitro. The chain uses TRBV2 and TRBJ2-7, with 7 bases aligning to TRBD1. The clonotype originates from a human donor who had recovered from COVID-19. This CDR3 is CASSRGQSEQYF. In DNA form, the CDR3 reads TGTGCCAGCAGCCGGGGACAGAGTGAGCAGTACTTC. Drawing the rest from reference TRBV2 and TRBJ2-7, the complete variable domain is EPEVTQTPSHQVTQMGQEVILRCVPISNHLYFYWYRQILGQKVEFLVSFYNNEISEKSEIFDDQFSVERPDGSNFTLKIRSTKLEDSAMYFCASSRGQSEQYFGPGTRLTVT.